These 4 T cell receptor beta chains came from one sample sequenced in a study of blood T cell repertoires in COVID-19. Sequencing was performed with immunoSEQ multiplex PCR; in TCRdb, only in-frame clones are kept and a portion is missing. The data show 150,000 to 200,000 clones, with 60% to 80% seen just once and approximately 15% held by the top ten. Sequenced input: PBMCs or T cells enriched from blood (not recorded which). The receptors stem from a woman aged 45 to 65 who had recovered from COVID-19.

This chain uses TRBV7-6 with TRBJ2-7; possibly TRBD1 for D (5 bases). V dropped 5 bases and J dropped 2 bases, with 10 bases sitting between them. CDR3 length: 13 residues. The germline V gene has CDR1 SGHVS and CDR2 FNYEAQ. The CDR3 reads CASSPRQTYEQYF. In DNA form, the CDR3 reads TGTGCCAGCAGCCCAAGACAGACCTACGAGCAGTACTTC.

Note on this clone: The sample holds other DNA sequences that translate to the same CDR3. The chain links TRBV18 to TRBJ2-1; D is unresolved. This CDR3 is 15 amino acids long. The V gene lost 0 bases and the J gene lost 4 bases, with 10 bases spanning the gap. Per germline, CDR1 KGHSH and CDR2 LQKENI. This CDR3 is CASSPPSSYYNEQFF. As DNA, the CDR3 is TGTGCCAGCTCACCACCAAGCTCCTATTACAATGAGCAGTTCTTC. Full variable domain (rest looked up from reference TRBV18 and TRBJ2-1): NAGVMQNPRHLVRRRGQEARLRCSPMKGHSHVYWYRQLPEEGLKFMVYLQKENIIDESGMPKERFSAEFPKEGPSILRIQQVVRGDSAAYFCASSPPSSYYNEQFFGPGTRLTVL.

The V and J genes are TRBV7-8 and TRBJ2-7; no definite D call. V lost 4 bases and J lost 5, with 6 bases in between. The CDR3 loop spans 11 amino acids. CDR1 is SGHVS and CDR2 is FQNEAQ in the germline V gene. CDR3: CASSSNNEQYF. The CDR3 bases are TGTGCCAGCAGCTCCAACAACGAGCAGTACTTC.

This clone was detected ten times or more. V is TRBV28 and J is TRBJ2-2; TRBD2 matches 12 bases. J was trimmed by 2 bases and V by 5 bases; bases with no gene match: 12. The germline CDR1 and CDR2 sequences are MDHEN and SYDVKM. CDR3 length equals 19 residues. The CDR3 DNA reads TGTGCCAGCAGTCTCCGGACTAGCGGGGCTAGGGGAAACACCGGGGAGCTGTTTTTT. As protein: CASSLRTSGARGNTGELFF. Full variable domain (remainder filled in from reference TRBV28 and TRBJ2-2): DVKVTQSSRYLVKRTGEKVFLECVQDMDHENMFWYRQDPGLGLRLIYFSYDVKMKEKGDIPEGYSVSREKKERFSLILESASTNQTSMYLCASSLRTSGARGNTGELFFGEGSRLTVL.